The present T cell receptor beta chain was sequenced within a study of T cell clonotyping in hematopoietic cell transplantation. Whole-study context: Recipients' pretransplant samples followed cytoreduction. General study points: At the given depth, recipient repertoires were over 95% de novo clonotypes. CD4 and CD8 repertoire contributions could not be separated without sorting.

Sample time point: recipient sample about 28 days before transplant, after cytoreduction. Some clones are missing from TCRdb's copy, which holds only in-frame ones; the method was immunoSEQ multiplex PCR. The sample consists of approximately 39,000 clones, around 95% of them appearing once. Remarks on this clone: As yet, its antigen is unknown.

The CDR3 sequence is 14 residues long. In germline, CDR1 is GTSNPN, CDR2 SVGIG (reference sequence). Trimming cost V 1 base and J 7 bases, with 14 bases left between them. This sample comprised peripheral blood mononuclear cells, obtained before stem cell transplant. This sequence was found in a man aged 35 to 55 with chronic myeloid leukemia. Some clones in this sample may be carry-over from other donors' samples. V gene TRBV30 combines with J gene TRBJ1-5; D gene uncertain. The CDR3: CAWSGVGLRQPQHF. In nucleotides, the CDR3 is TGTGCCTGGAGTGGGGTGGGGTTAAGGCAGCCCCAGCATTTT.